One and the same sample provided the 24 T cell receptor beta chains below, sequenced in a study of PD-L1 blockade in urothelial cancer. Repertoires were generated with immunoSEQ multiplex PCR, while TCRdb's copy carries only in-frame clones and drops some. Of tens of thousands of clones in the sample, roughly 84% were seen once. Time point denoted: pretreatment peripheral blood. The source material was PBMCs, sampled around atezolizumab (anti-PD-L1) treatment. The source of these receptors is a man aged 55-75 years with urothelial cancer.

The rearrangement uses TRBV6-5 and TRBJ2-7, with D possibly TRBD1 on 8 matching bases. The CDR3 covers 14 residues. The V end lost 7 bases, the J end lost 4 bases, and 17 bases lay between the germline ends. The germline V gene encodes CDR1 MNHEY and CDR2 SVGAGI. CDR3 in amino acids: CASIKNRGGYEQYF. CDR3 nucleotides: TGTGCCAGCATTAAGAACAGGGGGGGATACGAGCAGTACTTC.

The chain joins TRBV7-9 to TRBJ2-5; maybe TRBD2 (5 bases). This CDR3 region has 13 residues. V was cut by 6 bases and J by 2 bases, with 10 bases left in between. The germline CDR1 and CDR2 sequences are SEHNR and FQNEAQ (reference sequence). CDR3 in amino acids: CASREDLQETQYF. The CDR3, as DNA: TGTGCCAGCAGGGAGGACTTGCAAGAGACCCAGTACTTC.

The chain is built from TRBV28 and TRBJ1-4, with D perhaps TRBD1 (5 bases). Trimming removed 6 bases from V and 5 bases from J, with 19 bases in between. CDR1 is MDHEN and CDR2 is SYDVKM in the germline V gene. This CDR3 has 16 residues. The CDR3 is CASRSGLGLENEKLFF. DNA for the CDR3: TGTGCCAGCAGATCGGGACTCGGACTAGAGAATGAAAAACTGTTTTTT.

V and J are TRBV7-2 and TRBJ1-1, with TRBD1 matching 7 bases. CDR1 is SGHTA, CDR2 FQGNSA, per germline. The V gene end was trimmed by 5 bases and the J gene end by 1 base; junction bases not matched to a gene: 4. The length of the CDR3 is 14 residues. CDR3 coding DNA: TGTGCCAGCAGCATATGGACAGGGAACACTGAAGCTTTCTTT. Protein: CASSIWTGNTEAFF.

CDR3 coding DNA: TGTGCCAGCAGCGTCAATAAGGGCGGGAGTGTCCAGTTCTTC. Its translation: CASSVNKGGSVQFF. V gene TRBV11-2 combines with J gene TRBJ2-1; TRBD2 matches 7 bases. Germline assignment: CDR1 SGHAT and CDR2 FQNNGV. The CDR3 is 14 residues long. V was pared by 5 bases and J by 13 bases, with 14 bases of the junction left unmatched.

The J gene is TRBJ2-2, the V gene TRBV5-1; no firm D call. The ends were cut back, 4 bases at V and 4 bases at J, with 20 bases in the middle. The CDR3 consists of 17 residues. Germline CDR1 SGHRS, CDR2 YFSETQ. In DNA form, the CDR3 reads TGCGCCAGCAGCCCTTCTCAAGCCGCCCTTGGCACCGGGGAGCTGTTTTTT. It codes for CASSPSQAALGTGELFF.

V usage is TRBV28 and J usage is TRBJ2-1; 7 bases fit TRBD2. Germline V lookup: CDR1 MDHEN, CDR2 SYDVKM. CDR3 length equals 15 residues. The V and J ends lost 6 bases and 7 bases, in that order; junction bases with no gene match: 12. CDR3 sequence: CASSLGRVGTNEQFF. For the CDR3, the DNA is TGTGCCAGCAGCCTAGGGAGGGTCGGTACAAATGAGCAGTTCTTC.

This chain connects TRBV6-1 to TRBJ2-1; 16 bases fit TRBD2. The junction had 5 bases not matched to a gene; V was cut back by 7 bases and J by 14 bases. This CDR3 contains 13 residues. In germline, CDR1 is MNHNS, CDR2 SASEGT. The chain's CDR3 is CASKGTSGGAKFF. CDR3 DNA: TGTGCCAGCAAAGGGACTAGCGGGGGGGCCAAGTTCTTC.

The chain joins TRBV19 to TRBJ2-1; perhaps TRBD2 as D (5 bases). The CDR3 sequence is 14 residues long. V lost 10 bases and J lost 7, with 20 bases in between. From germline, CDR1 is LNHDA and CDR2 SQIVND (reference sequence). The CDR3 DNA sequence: TGTGCCACTACACAGTGGGGAGCCTCTAATGAGCAGTTCTTC. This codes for CATTQWGASNEQFF.

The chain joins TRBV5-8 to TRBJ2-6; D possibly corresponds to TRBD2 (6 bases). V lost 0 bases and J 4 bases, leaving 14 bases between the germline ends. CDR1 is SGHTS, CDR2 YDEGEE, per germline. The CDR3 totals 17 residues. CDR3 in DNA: TGTGCCAGCAGCTTGGGTTGGGGAGGCCTCGGGGCCAACGTCCTGACTTTC. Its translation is CASSLGWGGLGANVLTF.

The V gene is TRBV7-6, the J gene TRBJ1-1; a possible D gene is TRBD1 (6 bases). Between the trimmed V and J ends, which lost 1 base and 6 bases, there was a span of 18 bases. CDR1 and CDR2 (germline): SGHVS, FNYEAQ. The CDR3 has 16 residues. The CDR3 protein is CASSLEPWGRRSEAFF. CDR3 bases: TGTGCCAGCAGCTTAGAACCTTGGGGGCGCAGATCTGAAGCTTTCTTT.

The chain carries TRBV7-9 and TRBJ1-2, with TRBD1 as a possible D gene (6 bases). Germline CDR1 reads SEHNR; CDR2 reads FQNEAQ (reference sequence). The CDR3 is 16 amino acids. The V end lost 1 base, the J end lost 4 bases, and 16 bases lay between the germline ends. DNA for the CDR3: TGTGCCAGCAGCTTAGTCGGGACATCGGTAGGCTATGGCTACACCTTC. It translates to CASSLVGTSVGYGYTF.

This CDR3 is CASSVSDSTGTGELFF. CDR3 in DNA: TGTGCCAGCAGCGTCTCAGACAGTACGGGCACCGGGGAGCTGTTTTTT. The genes are TRBV9 and TRBJ2-2; D is perhaps TRBD1 (5 bases). CDR1 and CDR2 (germline): SGDLS, YYNGEE. Trimming left V 2 bases short and J 4 bases short, with 15 bases between. The CDR3 contains 16 residues.

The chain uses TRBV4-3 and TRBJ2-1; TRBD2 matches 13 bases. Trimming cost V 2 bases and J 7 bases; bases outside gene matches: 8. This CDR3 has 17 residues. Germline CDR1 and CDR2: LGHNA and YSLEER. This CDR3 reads CASSQFPAGLAGNEQFF. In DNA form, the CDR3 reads TGCGCCAGCAGCCAATTTCCTGCGGGACTAGCGGGAAATGAGCAGTTCTTC.

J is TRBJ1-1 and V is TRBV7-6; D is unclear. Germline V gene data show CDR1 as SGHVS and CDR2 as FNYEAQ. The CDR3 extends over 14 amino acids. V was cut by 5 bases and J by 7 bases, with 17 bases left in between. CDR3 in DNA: TGTGCCAGCAGCGGCGGGAGCCCTCAGAATGAAGCTTTCTTT. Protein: CASSGGSPQNEAFF.

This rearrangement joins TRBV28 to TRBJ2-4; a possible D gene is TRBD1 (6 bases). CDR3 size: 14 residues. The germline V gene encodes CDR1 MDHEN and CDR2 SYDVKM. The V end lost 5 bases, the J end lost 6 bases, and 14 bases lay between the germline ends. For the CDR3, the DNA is TGTGCCAGCAGTAAAGGGGGAGTCGGAAACATTCAGTACTTC. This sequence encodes CASSKGGVGNIQYF. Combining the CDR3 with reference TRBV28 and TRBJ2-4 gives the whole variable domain DVKVTQSSRYLVKRTGEKVFLECVQDMDHENMFWYRQDPGLGLRLIYFSYDVKMKEKGDIPEGYSVSREKKERFSLILESASTNQTSMYLCASSKGGVGNIQYFGAGTRLSVL.

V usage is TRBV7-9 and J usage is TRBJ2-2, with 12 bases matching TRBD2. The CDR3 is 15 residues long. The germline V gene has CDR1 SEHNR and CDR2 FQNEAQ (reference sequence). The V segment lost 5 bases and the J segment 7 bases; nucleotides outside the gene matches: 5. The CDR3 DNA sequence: TGTGCCAGCAGCAGGGGACTAGCGGGCGACGGGGAGCTGTTTTTT. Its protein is CASSRGLAGDGELFF. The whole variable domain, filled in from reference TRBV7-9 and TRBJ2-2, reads DTGVSQNPRHKITKRGQNVTFRCDPISEHNRLYWYRQTLGQGPEFLTYFQNEAQLEKSRLLSDRFSAERPKGSFSTLEIQRTEQGDSAMYLCASSRGLAGDGELFFGEGSRLTVL.

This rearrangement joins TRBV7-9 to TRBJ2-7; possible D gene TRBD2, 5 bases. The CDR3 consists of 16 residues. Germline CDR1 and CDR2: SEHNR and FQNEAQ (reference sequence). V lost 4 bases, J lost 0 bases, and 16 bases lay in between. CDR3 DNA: TGTGCCAGCAGCTCCCTGGGCGGGTCGAGCTCCTACGAGCAGTACTTC. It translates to CASSSLGGSSSYEQYF.

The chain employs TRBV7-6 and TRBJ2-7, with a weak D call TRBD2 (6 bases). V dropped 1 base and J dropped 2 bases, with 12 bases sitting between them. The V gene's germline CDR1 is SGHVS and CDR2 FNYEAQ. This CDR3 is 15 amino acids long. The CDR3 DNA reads TGTGCCAGCAGCTTAGGTTTTAGCGGTGCCTACGAGCAGTACTTC. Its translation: CASSLGFSGAYEQYF.

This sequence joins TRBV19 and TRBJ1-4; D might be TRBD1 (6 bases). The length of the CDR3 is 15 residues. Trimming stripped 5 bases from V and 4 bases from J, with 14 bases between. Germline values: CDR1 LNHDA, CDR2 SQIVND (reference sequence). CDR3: CASSSGQLDNEKLFF. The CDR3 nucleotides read TGTGCCAGTAGTTCCGGACAGCTTGATAATGAAAAACTGTTTTTT.

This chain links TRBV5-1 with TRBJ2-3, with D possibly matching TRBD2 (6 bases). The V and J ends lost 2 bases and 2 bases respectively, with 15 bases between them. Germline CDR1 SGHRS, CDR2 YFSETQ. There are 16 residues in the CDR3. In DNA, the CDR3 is TGCGCCAGCAGCTTTGGAGGGGCAGTAGACACAGATACGCAGTATTTT. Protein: CASSFGGAVDTDTQYF.

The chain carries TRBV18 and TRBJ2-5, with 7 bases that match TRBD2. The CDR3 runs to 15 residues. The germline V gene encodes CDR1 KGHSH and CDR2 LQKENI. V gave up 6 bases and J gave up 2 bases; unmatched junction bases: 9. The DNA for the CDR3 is TGTGCCAGCTCTCCCGGCGGCGGGGGACAAGAGACCCAGTACTTC. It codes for CASSPGGGGQETQYF.

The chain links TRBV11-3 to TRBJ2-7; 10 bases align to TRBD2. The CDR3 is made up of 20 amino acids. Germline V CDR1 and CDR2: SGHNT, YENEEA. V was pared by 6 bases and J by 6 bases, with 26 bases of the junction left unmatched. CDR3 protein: CASSSLDGASGRTEDLEQYF. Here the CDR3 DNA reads TGTGCCAGCAGTTCCCTCGACGGGGCTAGCGGGAGAACTGAGGATCTCGAGCAGTACTTC.

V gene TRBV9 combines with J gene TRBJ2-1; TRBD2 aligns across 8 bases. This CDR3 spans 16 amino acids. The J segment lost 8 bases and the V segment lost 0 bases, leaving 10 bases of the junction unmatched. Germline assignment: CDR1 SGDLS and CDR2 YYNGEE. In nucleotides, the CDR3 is TGTGCCAGCAGCGTAGGTTCCACCGGGAGGGGAGATGAGCAGTTCTTC. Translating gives CASSVGSTGRGDEQFF.